A single sample is the source of the 4 T cell receptor beta chains below, sequenced in a study of somatic mutations in cytotoxic T cells in rheumatoid arthritis. Libraries were prepared by immunoSEQ multiplex PCR; TCRdb keeps only in-frame clonotypes and omits some of them. The sample consists of tens of thousands of clones, approximately 84% of them appearing once. Material: CD8+ T cells sorted from blood. The receptors originated from a man aged 35-49 years in good health.

As concerns this clone: This CDR3 is also generated by other DNA sequences in the sample. This sequence joins TRBV27 and TRBJ2-7; perhaps TRBD2 as D (5 bases). Germline CDR1 reads MNHEY; CDR2 reads SMNVEV (reference sequence). The CDR3 consists of 12 residues. Trimming cost V 3 bases and J 3 bases, with 6 bases left between them. The CDR3 loop reads CASSFRGYEQYF. For the CDR3, the DNA is TGTGCCAGCAGTTTCCGGGGCTACGAGCAGTACTTC.

This chain joins TRBV4-1 and TRBJ2-7, with a tentative D call TRBD2 (6 bases). Per the germline V gene, CDR1 is MGHRA and CDR2 is YSYEKL. The V end was cut by 1 base, the J end by 6 bases, with 10 bases between. CDR3 length: 13 amino acids. The DNA of the CDR3 is TGCGCCAGCAGCCAAGGCGGGGATCGCGAGCAGTACTTC. It translates to CASSQGGDREQYF.

The chain joins TRBV7-9 to TRBJ2-1; D is unclear. Trimming removed 6 bases at V and 0 bases at J, with 6 bases between. Germline loops: CDR1 SEHNR, CDR2 FQNEAQ (reference sequence). The CDR3 extends over 13 amino acids. This CDR3 is CASRASSYNEQFF. The DNA of the CDR3 is TGTGCCAGCAGGGCCAGCTCCTACAATGAGCAGTTCTTC.

The chain couples TRBV14 to TRBJ2-7; D may be TRBD1 (6 bases). Germline V lookup: CDR1 SGHDN, CDR2 FVKESK. The V end lost 3 bases, the J end lost 4 bases, and 16 bases lay between the germline ends. The CDR3 is 15 residues long. CDR3 DNA sequence: TGTGCCAGCAGCCACCCCGATGGGGGCGGGTACGAGCAGTACTTC. Amino acid sequence: CASSHPDGGGYEQYF. The full variable domain, completed using reference TRBV14 and TRBJ2-7, is EAGVTQFPSHSVIEKGQTVTLRCDPISGHDNLYWYRRVMGKEIKFLLHFVKESKQDESGMPNNRFLAERTGGTYSTLKVQPAELEDSGVYFCASSHPDGGGYEQYFGPGTRLTVT.